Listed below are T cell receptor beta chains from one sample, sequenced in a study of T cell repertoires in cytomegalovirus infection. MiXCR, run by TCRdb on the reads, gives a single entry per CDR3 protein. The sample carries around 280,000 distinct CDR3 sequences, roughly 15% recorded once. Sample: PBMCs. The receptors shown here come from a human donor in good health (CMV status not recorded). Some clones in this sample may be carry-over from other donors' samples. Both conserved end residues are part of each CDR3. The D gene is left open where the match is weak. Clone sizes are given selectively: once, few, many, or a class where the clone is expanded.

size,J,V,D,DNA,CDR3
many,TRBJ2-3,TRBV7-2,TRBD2,TGTGCCAGCAGCTTTAGCGGGAGGACAGATACGCAGTATTTT,CASSFSGRTDTQYF
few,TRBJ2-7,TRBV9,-,TGTGCCAGCAGCGTAGGGTATTACGGGGAGCAGTACTTC,CASSVGYYGEQYF
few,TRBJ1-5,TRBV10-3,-,TGTGCCATCAGTGAGTCGGGAGGCAATCAGCCCCAGCATTTT,CAISESGGNQPQHF
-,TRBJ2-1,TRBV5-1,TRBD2,TGCGCCAGCAGCTCCCGCTCCGGGACTAGCGGGGGGGGGCCTGAGCAGTTCTTC,CASSSRSGTSGGGPEQFF
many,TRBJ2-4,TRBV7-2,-,TGTGCCAGCAGCTTAAGCCAGCGGCTAAACATTCAGTACTTC,CASSLSQRLNIQYF
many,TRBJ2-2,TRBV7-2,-,TGTGCCAGCAGCCTTGAGGCGGGTCGCGCCACCGGGGAGCTGTTTTTT,CASSLEAGRATGELFF
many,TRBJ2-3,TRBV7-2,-,TGTGCCAGCAGCTTAGTCGGCGGGGGCCAAGATACGCAGTATTTT,CASSLVGGGQDTQYF
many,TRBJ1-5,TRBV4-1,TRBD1,TGCGCCAGCAGAAGGACAGGGGCAAAGGACAATCAGCCCCAGCATTTT,CASRRTGAKDNQPQHF
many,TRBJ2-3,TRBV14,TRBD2,TGTGCCAGCAGCCAAGCCCTAGCGGGGGGGCGCACAGATACGCAGTATTTT,CASSQALAGGRTDTQYF
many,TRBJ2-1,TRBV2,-,TGTGCCAGCAGCCGACTAAACGACAATGAGCAGTTCTTC,CASSRLNDNEQFF
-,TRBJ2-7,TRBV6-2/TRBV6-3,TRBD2,TGTGCCAGCAAGACTAGCGGGGCATACGAGCAGTACTTC,CASKTSGAYEQYF
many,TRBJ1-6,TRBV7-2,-,TGTGCCAGCAGCTTAGGACCGTATAATTCACCCCTCCACTTT,CASSLGPYNSPLHF
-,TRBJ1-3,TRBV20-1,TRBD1,TGCAGTGCTAGAGTGGGGACAGGGCACTCGTTT,CSARVGTGHSF
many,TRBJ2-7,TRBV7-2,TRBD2,TGTGCCAGCAGGGCGGGGGGTCTTGACTACGAGCAGTACTTC,CASRAGGLDYEQYF
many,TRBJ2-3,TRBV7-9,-,TGTGCCAGCAGCCCTGGTCGGGGACCCACAGATACGCAGTATTTT,CASSPGRGPTDTQYF
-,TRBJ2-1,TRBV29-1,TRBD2,TGCAGCGTTCTTGCGGGAGTGAATAATGAGCAGTTCTTC,CSVLAGVNNEQFF
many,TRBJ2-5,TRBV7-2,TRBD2,TGTGCCAGCAGCTTAGTTGGGACTAGCGGGGGGGCCGGCCAAGAGACCCAGTACTTC,CASSLVGTSGGAGQETQYF
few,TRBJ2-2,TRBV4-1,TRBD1,TGCGCCAGCAGCCAAGATTATACAGGGGGGCGAACCGGGGAGCTGTTTTTT,CASSQDYTGGRTGELFF
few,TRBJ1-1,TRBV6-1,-,TGTGCCAGCAGTGAAGTAGGGATTGGGACTGAAGCTTTCTTT,CASSEVGIGTEAFF
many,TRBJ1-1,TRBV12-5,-,TGTGCTAGTGGTTTGCCACACACTGAAGCTTTCTTT,CASGLPHTEAFF
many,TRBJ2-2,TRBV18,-,TGTGCCAGCTCACCATCGGGGACTTTGACGGGCGGGGAGCTGTTTTTT,CASSPSGTLTGGELFF
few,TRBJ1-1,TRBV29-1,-,TGCAGCATCCTCGGAAGACAGGAGCTGGGGAACACTGAAGCTTTCTTT,CSILGRQELGNTEAFF
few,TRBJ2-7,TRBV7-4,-,TGTGCCAGCAGCCCCTTCCGGGACGGATCCTACGAGCAGTACTTC,CASSPFRDGSYEQYF
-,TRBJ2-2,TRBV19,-,TGTGCCAGTAGTAATCGGGACTCCTACACCGGGGAGCTGTTTTTT,CASSNRDSYTGELFF
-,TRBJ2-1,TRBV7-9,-,TGTGCCAGCAGGCCGGCCCAACAGAGCAATGAGCAGTTCTTC,CASRPAQQSNEQFF
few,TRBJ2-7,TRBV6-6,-,TGTGCCAGCAAACCGGGGGAGTCCTACGAGCAGTACTTC,CASKPGESYEQYF
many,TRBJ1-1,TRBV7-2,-,TGTGCCAGCAGCTTAGCGCGGGTTACTGAAGCTTTCTTT,CASSLARVTEAFF
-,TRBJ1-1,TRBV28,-,TGTGCCAGCAGTTGGGGCCATGAAGCTTTCTTT,CASSWGHEAFF
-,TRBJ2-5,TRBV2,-,TGTGCCAGCACGGGGCAGGCCCAAGAGACCCAGTACTTC,CASTGQAQETQYF
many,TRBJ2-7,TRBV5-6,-,TGTGCCAGCAGCTTCAGGGGAGCGGGGTCCTACGAGCAGTACTTC,CASSFRGAGSYEQYF
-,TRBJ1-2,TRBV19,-,TGTGCCAGCCGGATTACTACAGGGTATGGCTACACCTTC,CASRITTGYGYTF
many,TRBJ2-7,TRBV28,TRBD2,TGTGCCAGCACCCGGGGGACTAGCGCCTCCTACGAGCAGTACTTC,CASTRGTSASYEQYF
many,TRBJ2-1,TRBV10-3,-,TGTGCCATCAGTGAGAGGGAGGGGGAGGGTTTTGAGCAGTTCTTC,CAISEREGEGFEQFF
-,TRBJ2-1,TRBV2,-,TGTGCCAGCAGTGCCATGGGGTCGGGACTCCGAAGCTCCTACAATGAGCAGTTCTTC,CASSAMGSGLRSSYNEQFF
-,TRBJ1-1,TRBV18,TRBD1,TGTGCCAGCTCAAAAACAGGGGGCTCCGAAGCTTTCTTT,CASSKTGGSEAFF
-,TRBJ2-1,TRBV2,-,TGTGCCAGCAGTGAAGCGCAGCGTCTGTTCTTC,CASSEAQRLFF
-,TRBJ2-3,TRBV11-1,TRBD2,TGTGCCAGCAGCCGCGGGGGGCCCACAGATACGCAGTATTTT,CASSRGGPTDTQYF
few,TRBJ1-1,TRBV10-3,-,TGTGCCATCAGTGAGTCTAGGGCACCCCAACCTGAAGCTTTCTTT,CAISESRAPQPEAFF
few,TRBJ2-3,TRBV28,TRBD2,TGTGCCAGCAGTTTTCACGGGGGGAGCCCGGATACGCAGTATTTT,CASSFHGGSPDTQYF
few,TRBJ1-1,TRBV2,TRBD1,TGTGCCAGCAAATCGGGACAGGGAAACACTGAAGCTTTCTTT,CASKSGQGNTEAFF
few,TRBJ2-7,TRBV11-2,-,TGTGCCAGCAGCTTACCCGGGACATTTCACGAGCAGTACTTC,CASSLPGTFHEQYF
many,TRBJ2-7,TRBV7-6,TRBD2,TGTGCCAGCAGCCCAGAGGCGGGAGAATCCTACGAGCAGTACTTC,CASSPEAGESYEQYF
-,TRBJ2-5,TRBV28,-,TGTGCCAGCAGTTCGTCGTGGCGGGAGACCCAGTACTTC,CASSSSWRETQYF
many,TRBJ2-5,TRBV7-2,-,TGTGCCAGCAGCTTAGTTAACCGGGGGACGACCCAGTACTTC,CASSLVNRGTTQYF
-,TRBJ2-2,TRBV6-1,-,TGTGCCAGCGGACCGCAGGTTGGGGGGATTACCGGGGAGCTGTTTTTT,CASGPQVGGITGELFF
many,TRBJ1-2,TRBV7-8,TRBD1,TGTGCCAGCAGCTTAGGACAACAGGGGCATGGCTACACCTTC,CASSLGQQGHGYTF
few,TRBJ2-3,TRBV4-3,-,TGCGCCAGCAGCCAAGACAATGGAGCTTCCGTGGAAGGAGATACGCAGTATTTT,CASSQDNGASVEGDTQYF
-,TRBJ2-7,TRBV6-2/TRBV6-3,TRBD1,TGTGCCAGCAGAAGCGACAGGACAGGACCCTACGAGCAGTACTTC,CASRSDRTGPYEQYF
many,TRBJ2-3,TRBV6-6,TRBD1,TGTGCCAGCAGCGGACAGGGCCAAGGCACTACAGATACGCAGTATTTT,CASSGQGQGTTDTQYF
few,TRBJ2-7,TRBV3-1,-,TGTGCCAGCAGCCCAAGAGTGCGGGCCTCTTACGAGCAGTACTTC,CASSPRVRASYEQYF
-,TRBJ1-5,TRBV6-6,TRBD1,TGTGCCAGCCCCCCCTGGGACAGGGGGGGCAATCAGCCCCAGCATTTT,CASPPWDRGGNQPQHF
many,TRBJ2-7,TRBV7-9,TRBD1,TGTGCCAGCAGCTTAGGACAGGGGGCTCTCTACGAGCAGTACTTC,CASSLGQGALYEQYF
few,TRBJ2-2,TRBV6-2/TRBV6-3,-,TGTGCCGGCATGGGGAGTGATGGTGCGCCCGGGGAGCTGTTTTTT,CAGMGSDGAPGELFF
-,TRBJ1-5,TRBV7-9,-,TGTGCCAGCAGCATAAGCAATCAGCCCCAGCATTTT,CASSISNQPQHF
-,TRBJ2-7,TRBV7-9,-,TGTGCCAGCAGCTTTAAAGGGGGACCCACGTCTCACGAGCAGTACTTC,CASSFKGGPTSHEQYF
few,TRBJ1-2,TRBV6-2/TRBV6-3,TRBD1,TGTGCCAGCAGGAATGGACAGGAGGGTCACTATGGCTACACCTTC,CASRNGQEGHYGYTF
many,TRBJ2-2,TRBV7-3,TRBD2,TGTGCCAGCAGCTTTAGCGGGGGACACACCGGGGAGCTGTTTTTT,CASSFSGGHTGELFF
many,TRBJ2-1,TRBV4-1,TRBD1,TGCGCCAGCAGCCAAGAAGGCACAGGGGGCTCCTTCTACAATGAGCAGTTCTTC,CASSQEGTGGSFYNEQFF